The sequence of this T cell receptor beta chain was determined in a study of CD8 T cells in Susac syndrome. The RNA input was about 0.5 to 1 ug, and it was reverse transcribed with random hexamers. TCRdb ran MiXCR on the immunoSEQ multiplex PCR reads and lists one entry per CDR3 protein. The sample yields tens of thousands of distinct CDR3 sequences, about 96% seen once. The CDR3 is made up of 16 amino acids. CDR1 and CDR2 (germline): MNHNS, SASEGT. Trimming took off 2 bases at V and 5 bases at J, with 18 bases between the two ends. The TCR sequence derives from a human donor with Susac syndrome. The chain joins TRBV6-1 to TRBJ2-5; a weak D match, TRBD1 (6 bases). Material for sequencing was CD8+ T cells from PBMCs. The CDR3 region has the DNA TGTGCCAGCAGTGAAAGTGACAGGACCCCACGGGAGACCCAGTACTTC. Its translation is CASSESDRTPRETQYF.